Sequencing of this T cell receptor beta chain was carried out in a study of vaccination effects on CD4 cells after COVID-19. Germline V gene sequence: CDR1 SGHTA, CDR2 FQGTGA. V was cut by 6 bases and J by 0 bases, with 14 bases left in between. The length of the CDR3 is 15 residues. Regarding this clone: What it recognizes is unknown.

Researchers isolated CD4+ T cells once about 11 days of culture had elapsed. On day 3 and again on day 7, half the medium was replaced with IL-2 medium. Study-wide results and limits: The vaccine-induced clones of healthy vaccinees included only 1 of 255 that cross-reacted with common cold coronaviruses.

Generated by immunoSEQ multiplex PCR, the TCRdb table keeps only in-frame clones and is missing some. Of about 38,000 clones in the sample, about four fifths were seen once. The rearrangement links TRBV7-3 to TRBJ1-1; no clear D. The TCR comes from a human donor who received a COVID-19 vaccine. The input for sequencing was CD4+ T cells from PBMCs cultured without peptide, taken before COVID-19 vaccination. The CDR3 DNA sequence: TGTGCCAGCAGAACACCCGGCGAGGTGAACACTGAAGCTTTCTTT. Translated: CASRTPGEVNTEAFF.